This T cell receptor (beta chain) was documented in a study of blood T cell repertoires in COVID-19. The overall study: Italy, Spain and the United States were the sources of the convalescent and acute COVID-19 samples. From T cells, B-cell-depleted T cells, or PBMCs came the material, which was cDNA or gDNA.

In the source study's methods: Reference gene primer amplification yielded estimated nucleated cell counts. Measured with immunoSEQ multiplex PCR; TCRdb has only the in-frame clones, and not every one. V and J calls and clone size come straight from that table; D and trimming were deduced from the DNA. The table includes over 90,000 clones, about 90% detected once. The CDR3 has 14 amino acids. Losses at the gene ends were 6 bases for V and 12 bases for J; bases not matched to a gene: 10. Germline V lookup: CDR1 MNHNY, CDR2 SVGAGI (reference sequence). Sequencing input: peripheral blood. The chain combines TRBV6-6 with TRBJ2-1, with 11 bases matching TRBD1. The TCR was taken from a man aged 50 or older with active COVID-19. DNA of the CDR3: TGTGCCAGCAGCGCCGGGACAGGGGGAGCGGGGCAGTTCTTC. It yields the protein CASSAGTGGAGQFF.